This TCR beta chain was found in a study of shared clonotypes between healthy human individuals. Study details: Three CD4 naive, three CD4 memory, two CD8 naive and one CD8 memory plate were used per donor.

TCRdb's copy holds only in-frame clones and misses some; the assay was immunoSEQ multiplex PCR. The repertoire holds hundreds of thousands of clones, with 74% as singletons. The length of the CDR3 is 14 residues. Germline V gene data show CDR1 as SQVTM and CDR2 as ANQGSEA. Trimming took 6 bases from V and 2 from J, leaving 14 bases between them. In regard to this clone: Its antigen is undetermined.

CD4+ cell separation produced CD45RA+ naive and CD45RA-negative memory subsets. General study points: Naive CD4 clonotype sharing across several donors was 4% to 5.5%.

The chain couples TRBV29-1 to TRBJ2-4; no reliable D call. This TCR was recovered from a woman aged 30 to 39 in good health. The sample comprised memory CD4+ T cells sorted from blood. Subset denoted: CD45RA-negative fraction. This CDR3 reads CSVARAETKNIQYF. The CDR3 bases are TGCAGCGTGGCTCGGGCGGAGACCAAAAACATTCAGTACTTC. The full variable domain, completed using reference TRBV29-1 and TRBJ2-4, is SAVISQKPSRDICQRGTSLTIQCQVDSQVTMMFWYRQQPGQSLTLIATANQGSEATYESGFVIDKFPISRPNLTFSTLTVSNMSPEDSSIYLCSVARAETKNIQYFGAGTRLSVL.